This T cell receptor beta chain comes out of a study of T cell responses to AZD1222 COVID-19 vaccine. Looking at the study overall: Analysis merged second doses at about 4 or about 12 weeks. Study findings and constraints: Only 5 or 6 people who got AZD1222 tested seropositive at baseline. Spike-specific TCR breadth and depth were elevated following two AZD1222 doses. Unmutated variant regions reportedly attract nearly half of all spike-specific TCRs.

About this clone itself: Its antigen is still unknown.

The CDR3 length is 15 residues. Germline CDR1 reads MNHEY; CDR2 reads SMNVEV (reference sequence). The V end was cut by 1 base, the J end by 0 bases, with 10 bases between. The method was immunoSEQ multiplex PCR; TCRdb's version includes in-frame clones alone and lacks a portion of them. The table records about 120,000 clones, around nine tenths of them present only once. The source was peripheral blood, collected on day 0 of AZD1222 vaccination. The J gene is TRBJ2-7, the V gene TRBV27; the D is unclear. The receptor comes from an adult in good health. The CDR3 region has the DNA TGTGCCAGCAGTTTATACGGTACGAGCTCCTACGAGCAGTACTTC. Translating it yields CASSLYGTSSYEQYF.